These 9 T cell receptor beta chains came from one sample sequenced in a study of cytomegalovirus exposure and HLA in healthy donors (dated by TCRdb to about 2017). Libraries came from the immunoSEQ multiplex PCR assay. For the multiplex PCR, a mixture combining 60 forward primers for TCR Vbeta segments and 13 reverse primers for TCR Jbeta segments was used. Held by TCRdb, this immuneACCESS table contains in-frame sequences only and omits some clones. Under half of the omission traces to an unresolved V gene where checked; the cause of the rest is unknown. This sample's table carries 140,000 or so clones. Clones ranked in the top ten supply 0.96% of the sample. Sequenced: PBMCs. The receptors originated from a male donor in good health and CMV-seronegative.

The chain recombines TRBV11-3 with TRBJ1-6; D ambiguous. Germline values: CDR1 SGHNT, CDR2 YENEEA. This CDR3 is 16 amino acids long. V lost 7 bases, J lost 3 bases, and 16 bases lay in between. CDR3 sequence reads: CASTLLETRYNSPLHF. In DNA form, the CDR3 reads TGTGCCAGCACCCTGTTGGAGACCCGCTATAATTCACCCCTCCACTTT.

The rearrangement uses TRBV19 and TRBJ1-2, with a weak D call TRBD1 (5 bases). The CDR3 has 15 residues. Germline CDR1 reads LNHDA; CDR2 reads SQIVND (reference sequence). Trimming took 7 bases from V and 6 from J, leaving 21 bases between them. The CDR3 nucleotides are TGTGCCAGTATGACCCTAGGTGGGGACTGGAATGGCTACACCTTC. Its translation is CASMTLGGDWNGYTF.

This sequence joins TRBV5-1 and TRBJ1-2; TRBD1 aligns across 7 bases. The CDR3 covers 17 residues. V shed 2 bases and J 0 bases; nucleotides not matched to a gene: 10. Germline-derived CDR1 and CDR2 are SGHRS and YFSETQ. The CDR3 nucleotides read TGCGCCAGCAGCTTAGGTGACAGGGTAATCGCTAACTATGGCTACACCTTC. Amino acid sequence: CASSLGDRVIANYGYTF.

The chain is built from TRBV19 and TRBJ1-2; 8 bases match TRBD1. This CDR3 comprises 12 residues. Unmatched junction bases numbered 5, after V lost 10 bases and J lost 4 bases. Germline CDR1 and CDR2: LNHDA and SQIVND (reference sequence). DNA of the CDR3: TGTGCCACCAAACAGGGGGGCTATGGCTACACCTTC. Residues: CATKQGGYGYTF. The full variable domain, with the rest looked up from reference TRBV19 and TRBJ1-2, is DGGITQSPKYLFRKEGQNVTLSCEQNLNHDAMYWYRQDPGQGLRLIYYSQIVNDFQKGDIAEGYSVSREKKESFPLTVTSAQKNPTAFYLCATKQGGYGYTFGSGTRLTVV.

The genes are TRBV6-5 and TRBJ1-2; weak D call: TRBD1 (6 bases). CDR1 and CDR2 from the germline V gene are MNHEY and SVGAGI. There are 12 residues in the CDR3. V was pared by 10 bases and J by 7 bases, with 16 bases between. CDR3 nucleotide sequence: TGTGCCACCTCAGGGGTCGGGCTTGGCTACACCTTC. Its translation is CATSGVGLGYTF.

The rearrangement uses TRBV6-4 and TRBJ2-3; the match to TRBD2 covers 11 bases. Per germline, CDR1 MRHNA and CDR2 SNTAGT. The CDR3 is 15 amino acids. The trim removed 5 bases at V and 3 bases at J, leaving 4 bases unmatched. The CDR3 nucleotides read TGTGCCAGCAGTTCTACTAGCGGGGGAACAGATACGCAGTATTTT. Residues: CASSSTSGGTDTQYF.

The chain couples TRBV11-2 to TRBJ2-7; no clear D. Germline values: CDR1 SGHAT, CDR2 FQNNGV. The V and J ends lost 4 bases and 2 bases respectively, with 12 bases between them. The CDR3 covers 14 residues. CDR3 residues: CASSSSPSTYEQYF. CDR3 nucleotide sequence: TGTGCCAGCAGCTCGAGCCCAAGTACCTACGAGCAGTACTTC.

The CDR3 DNA sequence: TGCAGCGTCCAGTCCCCCCTCAGCAGGAACTATGGCTACACCTTC. Translation: CSVQSPLSRNYGYTF. The rearrangement joins TRBV29-1 to TRBJ1-2; D gene unclear. The germline V and J ends were trimmed by 6 bases and 2 bases, with 19 bases remaining between them. Germline V gives CDR1 SQVTM, CDR2 ANQGSEA. This CDR3 spans 15 amino acids.

The chain has TRBV7-6 and TRBJ1-6; weak D call: TRBD1 (5 bases). There are 15 residues in the CDR3. Looked up from germline, CDR1 is SGHVS and CDR2 is FNYEAQ. V dropped 8 bases and J dropped 0 bases, with 11 bases sitting between them. The CDR3 DNA is TGTGCCAGCGCAAGTCAGGGCTCCTATAATTCACCCCTCCACTTT. It translates to CASASQGSYNSPLHF. The full variable domain, in which reference TRBV7-6 and TRBJ1-6 provide the parts outside the CDR3, is GAGVSQSPRYKVTKRGQDVALRCDPISGHVSLYWYRQALGQGPEFLTYFNYEAQQDKSGLPNDRFSAERPEGSISTLTIQRTEQRDSAMYRCASASQGSYNSPLHFGNGTRLTVT.